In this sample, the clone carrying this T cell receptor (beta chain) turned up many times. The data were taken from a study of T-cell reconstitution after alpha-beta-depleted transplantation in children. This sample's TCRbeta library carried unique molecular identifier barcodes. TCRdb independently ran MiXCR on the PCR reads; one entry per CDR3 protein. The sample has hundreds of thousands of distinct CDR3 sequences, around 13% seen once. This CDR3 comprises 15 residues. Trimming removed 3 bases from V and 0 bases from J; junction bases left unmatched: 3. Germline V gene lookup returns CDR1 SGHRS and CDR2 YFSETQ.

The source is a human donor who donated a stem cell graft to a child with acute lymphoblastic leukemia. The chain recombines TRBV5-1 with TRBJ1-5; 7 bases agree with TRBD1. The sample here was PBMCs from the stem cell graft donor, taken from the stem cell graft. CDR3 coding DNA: TGCGCCAGCAGCTACGGGACAGCTAGCAATCAGCCCCAGCATTTT. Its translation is CASSYGTASNQPQHF.